The next 27 T cell receptor beta chains were all read from a single sample in a study of blood T cell repertoires in COVID-19 (dated by TCRdb to the early 2020s). Library preparation used the immunoSEQ multiplex PCR assay. In TCRdb, the immuneACCESS table is reduced to in-frame sequences with V and J assigned. These tables do not hold every clone; where another copy was compared, an unresolved V gene accounts for under half, and the others remain unexplained. For this sample there are 350,000 to 450,000 clones; roughly 87% appear just once. About 4.9% of the sample is taken by the ten largest. The sample comprised PBMCs or T cells enriched from blood (not recorded which). The receptors originated from a woman in her forties or fifties who had recovered from COVID-19.

V and J are TRBV11-3 and TRBJ1-2, with TRBD1 matching 7 bases. The ends lost 0 bases at V and 8 bases at J; junction bases unmatched: 3. This CDR3 is 13 amino acids long. Germline-derived CDR1 and CDR2 are SGHNT and YENEEA. This CDR3 reads CASSLDATGGYTF. The CDR3 coding sequence is TGTGCCAGCAGCTTAGACGCGACAGGGGGCTACACCTTC.

V usage is TRBV9 and J usage is TRBJ1-6; 9 bases match TRBD1. Germline V lookup: CDR1 SGDLS, CDR2 YYNGEE. This CDR3 is built from 16 residues. The V gene end was trimmed by 3 bases and the J gene end by 5 bases; junction bases not matched to a gene: 6. The CDR3 protein is CASSGARTGDNSPLHF. CDR3 bases: TGTGCCAGCAGCGGCGCCAGGACAGGGGATAATTCACCCCTCCACTTT.

The V gene is TRBV5-1, the J gene TRBJ2-2; D is uncertain. Germline loops: CDR1 SGHRS, CDR2 YFSETQ. Deletions cut 3 bases from V and 7 bases from J, with 16 bases between. CDR3 size: 15 residues. The CDR3 reads CASSSSVGGNGELFF. The DNA for the CDR3 is TGCGCCAGCAGCTCCTCGGTAGGCGGTAACGGGGAGCTGTTTTTT.

V usage is TRBV4-2 and J usage is TRBJ1-1; D is uncertain. Trimming pared 2 bases from V and 11 bases from J, leaving 9 bases between. Germline lookup yields CDR1 LGHNA and CDR2 YNFKEQ. The CDR3 extends over 11 amino acids. CDR3 region: CASSQSYQAFF. In DNA, the CDR3 is TGTGCCAGCAGCCAATCGTATCAGGCTTTCTTT.

The gene calls are TRBV3-1 (or the pseudogene TRBV3-2) and TRBJ1-2, with a tentative D call TRBD1 (6 bases). The CDR3 length is 12 residues. V shed 4 bases and J shed 6 bases, with 9 bases lying between them. Per the germline V gene, CDR1 is LGHDT and CDR2 is YNNKEL (reference sequence). The CDR3 nucleotides are TGTGCCAGCAGCCCCCAGGGGCATGGCTACACCTTC. Its protein product is CASSPQGHGYTF.

This chain joins TRBV5-1 and TRBJ1-2; 7 bases are shared with TRBD1. With V trimmed by 2 bases and J by 4 bases, 8 bases remained unmatched. CDR1 SGHRS and CDR2 YFSETQ come from the germline V gene. The CDR3 has 15 amino acids. The CDR3 DNA sequence: TGCGCCAGCAGCTTAGGCATGCAGGGGGTCTATGGCTACACCTTC. Translation gives CASSLGMQGVYGYTF. Looking up the rest from reference TRBV5-1 and TRBJ1-2 gives the full variable domain: KAGVTQTPRYLIKTRGQQVTLSCSPISGHRSVSWYQQTPGQGLQFLFEYFSETQRNKGNFPGRFSGRQFSNSRSEMNVSTLELGDSALYLCASSLGMQGVYGYTFGSGTRLTVV.

This sequence joins TRBV7-3 and TRBJ1-1; TRBD1 agrees at 9 bases. V dropped 7 bases and J dropped 1; count of bases not matched to a gene: 4. The V gene's germline CDR1 is SGHTA and CDR2 FQGTGA. CDR3 length: 14 amino acids. CDR3 sequence: CASKPGQGNTEAFF. In nucleotides, the CDR3 is TGTGCCAGCAAGCCGGGACAGGGGAACACTGAAGCTTTCTTT.

The chain joins TRBV5-1 to TRBJ2-3, with 12 bases aligning to TRBD2. This CDR3 has 14 amino acids. Trimming at V came to 3 bases and at J to 6 bases, leaving 2 bases not matched to a gene. Germline V lookup: CDR1 SGHRS, CDR2 YFSETQ. The CDR3 here is CASSSLAGGDTQYF. DNA of the CDR3: TGCGCCAGCAGCTCGCTAGCGGGAGGGGATACGCAGTATTTT.

The rearrangement joins TRBV19 to TRBJ1-2, with 8 positions matching TRBD1. The junction had 13 bases not matched to a gene; V was cut back by 10 bases and J by 6 bases. Germline CDR1 and CDR2: LNHDA and SQIVND (reference sequence). CDR3 length: 14 residues. The DNA for the CDR3 is TGTGCCACCACTGAAATTGACAGGGGACATGGCTACACCTTC. This gives the protein CATTEIDRGHGYTF.

CDR3 in DNA: TGTGCCAGCAGCCCCCAGGGGGAGCTCAGGGGGCTGTTTTTT. This encodes CASSPQGELRGLFF. The rearrangement joins TRBV7-2 to TRBJ2-2; 7 bases agree with TRBD1. V shed 5 bases, J shed 13 bases, and the junction held 13 bases outside the gene matches. The germline V gene has CDR1 SGHTA and CDR2 FQGNSA. The CDR3 spans 14 residues.

The chain links TRBV6-2 or TRBV6-3 to TRBJ1-5; TRBD1 matches at 10 bases. Trimming removed 5 bases from V and 11 bases from J; junction bases left unmatched: 3. The germline CDR1 and CDR2 sequences are MNHEY and SVGEGT. The CDR3 is made up of 12 amino acids. CDR3 residues: CASSRTGGSQHF. CDR3 nucleotide sequence: TGTGCCAGCAGTAGGACAGGGGGGTCCCAGCATTTT.

The chain joins TRBV5-6 to TRBJ2-2; 9 bases line up with TRBD1. The germline CDR1 and CDR2 sequences are SGHDT and YYEEEE. CDR3 length: 19 amino acids. Trimming cost V 2 bases and J 4 bases; bases outside gene matches: 15. CDR3 in amino acids: CASSFPFRRDRDSTGELFF. The CDR3 bases are TGTGCCAGCAGCTTCCCTTTTCGCCGGGACAGGGACAGCACCGGGGAGCTGTTTTTT.

The chain links TRBV7-2 to TRBJ2-7; 7 bases match TRBD2. From germline, CDR1 is SGHTA and CDR2 FQGNSA. V was pared by 5 bases and J by 6 bases, with 7 bases of the junction left unmatched. This CDR3 spans 13 amino acids. This CDR3 is CASSQTSSGEQYF. The CDR3 coding sequence is TGTGCCAGCAGCCAGACTAGCAGCGGCGAGCAGTACTTC. The full variable domain, rest sourced from reference TRBV7-2 and TRBJ2-7, is GAGVSQSPSNKVTEKGKDVELRCDPISGHTALYWYRQSLGQGLEFLIYFQGNSAPDKSGLPSDRFSAERTGGSVSTLTIQRTQQEDSAVYLCASSQTSSGEQYFGPGTRLTVT.

The V and J genes are TRBV21-1 and TRBJ1-3; the table assigns TRBD1, which was not confirmed against the DNA. TRBV21-1 is given as a pseudogene. The CDR3 loop spans 18 amino acids. CDR3 DNA: TGTGCCAGCAGCAAACCGACAGGCGCGCTTATCTCTGGAAACACCATATATTTT. This encodes CASSKPTGALISGNTIYF.

This clone appeared once. This chain links TRBV11-3 with TRBJ1-1; the D is unclear. CDR1 is SGHNT, CDR2 YENEEA, per germline. This CDR3 comprises 13 residues. Trimming stripped 5 bases from V and 5 bases from J, with 12 bases between. CDR3 in DNA: TGTGCCAGCAGCCCCAGACAAGATACTGAAGCTTTCTTT. It yields the protein CASSPRQDTEAFF.

In this sample, this clone turned up once. The chain combines TRBV7-2 with TRBJ1-3; possibly TRBD1 for D (5 bases). V was clipped by 1 base and J by 0 bases, with 10 bases between them. The CDR3 totals 16 residues. CDR1 SGHTA and CDR2 FQGNSA come from the germline V gene. The CDR3 here is CASSLGGGTSGNTIYF. CDR3 nucleotide sequence: TGTGCCAGCAGCTTAGGGGGGGGGACCTCTGGAAACACCATATATTTT.

The chain links TRBV21-1 to TRBJ1-1; the D call TRBD1 from the table was never checked on the DNA. TRBV21-1 is a documented pseudogene. This CDR3 region has 14 residues. The CDR3 reads CASSDPGQGREAFF. CDR3 bases: TGTGCCAGCAGTGACCCGGGACAGGGGCGCGAAGCTTTCTTT.

The chain recombines TRBV6-2 or TRBV6-3 with TRBJ2-7; no reliable D call. The germline gives CDR1 MNHEY, CDR2 SVGEGT. The germline V and J ends were trimmed by 4 bases and 3 bases, with 4 bases remaining between them. This CDR3 region has 11 residues. DNA for the CDR3: TGTGCCAGCAGTTTATTCTACGAGCAGTACTTC. Its translation is CASSLFYEQYF.

This chain's CDR3 is CASRGGEWPQHF. CDR3 DNA sequence: TGTGCCAGCAGGGGGGGGGAGTGGCCCCAGCATTTT. The rearrangement links TRBV2 to TRBJ1-5, with D maybe TRBD1 (5 bases). Germline V CDR1 and CDR2: SNHLY, FYNNEI. The CDR3 extends over 12 amino acids. V was shortened by 6 bases and J by 9 bases, with 12 bases between the two germline ends.

This chain links TRBV7-2 with TRBJ1-1; no clear D gene. The CDR3 has 13 amino acids. Germline CDR1 SGHTA, CDR2 FQGNSA. Trimming pared 4 bases from V and 1 base from J, leaving 7 bases between. The CDR3 protein is CASSSLWNTEAFF. The CDR3 DNA reads as TGTGCCAGCAGCTCCCTATGGAACACTGAAGCTTTCTTT. The whole variable domain, filled in from reference TRBV7-2 and TRBJ1-1, reads GAGVSQSPSNKVTEKGKDVELRCDPISGHTALYWYRQSLGQGLEFLIYFQGNSAPDKSGLPSDRFSAERTGGSVSTLTIQRTQQEDSAVYLCASSSLWNTEAFFGQGTRLTVV.

The sample holds a few counts of this clone. The rearrangement links TRBV21-1 to TRBJ1-1; the table's D call, TRBD1, has no DNA check behind it. TRBV21-1 is a recognized pseudogene. CDR3 length: 14 residues. The CDR3 region is CASSLKDRDSEAFF. The CDR3 nucleotides are TGTGCCAGCAGCCTTAAGGACAGGGACTCTGAAGCTTTCTTT.

This clone appeared once. CDR3 region: CASSLGGVEYEQYF. In DNA form, the CDR3 reads TGCGCCAGCAGCCTAGGGGGGGTCGAATACGAGCAGTACTTC. The genes are TRBV4-3 and TRBJ2-7; D perhaps matches TRBD2 (7 bases). The CDR3 contains 14 residues. Germline V gene data show CDR1 as LGHNA and CDR2 as YSLEER. The V gene lost 4 bases and the J gene lost 4 bases, with 14 bases spanning the gap.

There are a few counts of this clone. The V and J genes are TRBV11-3 and TRBJ2-3; 12 positions agree with TRBD1. The CDR3 is 16 amino acids. Germline trimming cut 5 bases from V and 4 bases from J; bases unmatched to any gene: 7. Germline V gene data show CDR1 as SGHNT and CDR2 as YENEEA. CDR3 sequence (DNA): TGTGCCAGCAGCAATCCCGGGACAGGGGGCCCAGATACGCAGTATTTT. Its protein is CASSNPGTGGPDTQYF.

The chain uses TRBV19 and TRBJ2-7; possibly TRBD1 for D (6 bases). CDR3 length equals 15 residues. V was trimmed by 4 bases and J by 1 base, leaving 14 bases between them. Looked up from germline, CDR1 is LNHDA and CDR2 is SQIVND (reference sequence). The CDR3 nucleotides read TGTGCCAGTAGTAGCTTGGGGGCCCAATCCTACGAGCAGTACTTC. It codes for CASSSLGAQSYEQYF. The whole variable domain, remainder taken from reference TRBV19 and TRBJ2-7, is DGGITQSPKYLFRKEGQNVTLSCEQNLNHDAMYWYRQDPGQGLRLIYYSQIVNDFQKGDIAEGYSVSREKKESFPLTVTSAQKNPTAFYLCASSSLGAQSYEQYFGPGTRLTVT.

V is TRBV27 and J is TRBJ1-6, with TRBD1 matching 8 bases. V shed 4 bases, J shed 8 bases, and the junction held 10 bases outside the gene matches. CDR1 and CDR2 from the germline V gene are MNHEY and SMNVEV (reference sequence). The CDR3 runs to 16 residues. CDR3 in amino acids: CASSSLDRGADSPLHF. In DNA, the CDR3 is TGTGCCAGCAGTTCCCTTGACAGGGGAGCCGATTCACCCCTCCACTTT.

The rearrangement joins TRBV7-6 to TRBJ1-2; no clear D gene. Per the germline V gene, CDR1 is SGHVS and CDR2 is FNYEAQ. The CDR3 is 13 amino acids. V lost 7 bases to trimming and J lost 8 bases, with 17 bases between them. The CDR3 DNA follows: TGTGCCAGCACCGCGGCCGGGTCTGCAGGCTACACCTTC. Translated, it gives CASTAAGSAGYTF.

The gene calls are TRBV5-3 and TRBJ1-2; a possible D gene is TRBD1 (5 bases). TRBV5-3 is placed among ORFs of uncertain function. The CDR3 contains 15 residues. Trimming removed 8 bases from V and 6 bases from J, with 23 bases in between. The CDR3 DNA follows: TGTGCCAGGGCTCCACTCCAGGGTGTAACGGATGGCTACACCTTC. Protein: CARAPLQGVTDGYTF.